This T cell receptor beta chain came from a study of blood T cells in healthy people across ages. Regarding the study as a whole: Long-lived donors carried more naive CD4+ cells and greater diversity than aged donors.

About this clonotype: Its cognate antigen is unknown.

V lost 0 bases to trimming and J lost 7 bases; unmatched junction nucleotides: 1. Germline lookup yields CDR1 SGHRS and CDR2 YFSETQ. The CDR3 is made up of 13 amino acids. A second PCR of roughly 6 to 12 cycles used a sample-barcoded 5' primer and a J-beta primer mix. TCRdb recomputed calls from the 5' RACE reads with MiXCR, one row per CDR3 protein. The sample holds 1 million or so distinct CDR3 sequences; about 25% are singletons and the top ten take about 0.72%. This sample was shared with a second study, whose subject was T cells of mothers and their children. Per that paper: Related mother-child pairs showed slightly, non-significantly higher overlap than unrelated pairs.

The origin of this receptor is a girl aged 2 to 9 in good health. What was sequenced was blood. The chain couples TRBV5-1 to TRBJ2-4; 7 bases are a match to TRBD1. The CDR3 nucleotides read TGCGCCAGCAGCTTGGAACAGGGGAACATTCAGTACTTC. Protein product: CASSLEQGNIQYF. Variable domain in full (rest from reference TRBV5-1 and TRBJ2-4): KAGVTQTPRYLIKTRGQQVTLSCSPISGHRSVSWYQQTPGQGLQFLFEYFSETQRNKGNFPGRFSGRQFSNSRSEMNVSTLELGDSALYLCASSLEQGNIQYFGAGTRLSVL.